A single sample is the source of the 30 T cell receptor beta chains below, sequenced in a study of blood T cell repertoires in COVID-19. Measured with immunoSEQ multiplex PCR; TCRdb has only the in-frame clones, and not every one. The sample comprises 70,000 to 100,000 clones, just over 85% of which are singletons, and roughly 46% rests with the top ten. The sequencing sample was made of peripheral blood. The receptor source for this set is a human donor in a cohort sampled during active COVID-19.

The V and J genes are TRBV18 and TRBJ2-7; unclear D gene. The CDR3 is made up of 11 amino acids. In germline, CDR1 is KGHSH, CDR2 LQKENI. V was shortened by 4 bases and J by 7 bases, with 8 bases between the two germline ends. The CDR3 region has the DNA TGTGCCAGCTCACTTAATCTGGAGCAGTACTTC. Translation: CASSLNLEQYF.

A single count supports this clone. This chain joins TRBV5-4 and TRBJ2-7, with TRBD1 identical over 7 bases. The V gene's germline CDR1 is SGHNT and CDR2 YYREEE (reference sequence). V shed 0 bases and J 4 bases; nucleotides not matched to a gene: 7. The CDR3 sequence is 15 residues long. In DNA form, the CDR3 reads TGTGCCAGCAGCTTGGACAGGGGCTGGTCTTACGAGCAGTACTTC. It encodes CASSLDRGWSYEQYF.

The V call is TRBV27, the J call TRBJ2-7, with 8 nucleotides matching TRBD2. With 3 bases clipped from V and 5 bases from J, the junction kept 9 bases outside the gene matches. Germline V lookup: CDR1 MNHEY, CDR2 SMNVEV (reference sequence). The CDR3 length is 15 residues. CDR3 residues: CASSLDSGSPNEQYF. The CDR3, as DNA: TGTGCCAGCAGTTTGGACAGCGGGAGCCCGAACGAGCAGTACTTC.

The V gene is TRBV3-1 (or the pseudogene TRBV3-2), the J gene TRBJ1-2; no clear D. The CDR3 loop spans 14 amino acids. The germline V and J ends were trimmed by 0 bases and 2 bases, with 7 bases remaining between them. Germline V lookup: CDR1 LGHDT, CDR2 YNNKEL (reference sequence). CDR3 loop: CASSQDGANYGYTF. In DNA, the CDR3 is TGTGCCAGCAGCCAAGATGGAGCGAACTATGGCTACACCTTC.

In its sample, this clone was seen once. This chain connects TRBV6-6 to TRBJ1-1; 9 bases are a match to TRBD1. CDR1 is MNHNY, CDR2 SVGAGI, per germline (reference sequence). V gave up 6 bases and J gave up 0 bases; unmatched junction bases: 8. The length of the CDR3 is 16 residues. The CDR3 spells CASRDRGTLMNTEAFF. The CDR3 DNA follows: TGTGCCAGCAGGGACAGGGGCACGTTAATGAACACTGAAGCTTTCTTT.

The chain recombines TRBV6-5 with TRBJ2-5; 7 bases align to TRBD2. This CDR3 is built from 14 residues. In germline, CDR1 is MNHEY, CDR2 SVGAGI. V gave up 7 bases and J gave up 4 bases; unmatched junction bases: 9. The CDR3 protein is CASTDPAGVETQYF. In nucleotides, the CDR3 is TGTGCCAGCACGGACCCGGCGGGGGTAGAGACCCAGTACTTC.

The rearrangement uses TRBV7-8 and TRBJ1-1; D is undetermined. V was clipped by 4 bases and J by 1 base, with 4 bases between them. There are 12 residues in the CDR3. Looked up from germline, CDR1 is SGHVS and CDR2 is FQNEAQ. CDR3 bases: TGTGCCAGCAGCTCGAGGAACACTGAAGCTTTCTTT. Its translation: CASSSRNTEAFF.

The rearrangement uses TRBV5-1 and TRBJ2-7; D gene uncertain. CDR1 is SGHRS and CDR2 is YFSETQ in the germline V gene. The CDR3 is 14 amino acids. V was pared by 0 bases and J by 3 bases, with 10 bases between. CDR3 DNA sequence: TGCGCCAGCAGCTTGGATCTAGTGGTCTACGAGCAGTACTTC. Protein sequence: CASSLDLVVYEQYF. Drawing the rest from reference TRBV5-1 and TRBJ2-7, the complete variable domain is KAGVTQTPRYLIKTRGQQVTLSCSPISGHRSVSWYQQTPGQGLQFLFEYFSETQRNKGNFPGRFSGRQFSNSRSEMNVSTLELGDSALYLCASSLDLVVYEQYFGPGTRLTVT.

The chain joins TRBV5-4 to TRBJ2-4; D gene ambiguous. CDR1 and CDR2 (germline): SGHNT, YYREEE (reference sequence). The V end lost 0 bases, the J end lost 6 bases, and 13 bases lay between the germline ends. The CDR3 length is 15 residues. The CDR3 sequence: CASSLDLANGNIQYF. DNA of the CDR3: TGTGCCAGCAGCTTGGATTTAGCTAACGGAAACATTCAGTACTTC.

This clone appeared a few times. Other nucleotide sequences from this sample produce the same CDR3. This chain joins TRBV19 and TRBJ1-6; TRBD1 matches at 7 bases. The CDR3 consists of 15 residues. V dropped 1 base and J dropped 9; count of bases not matched to a gene: 6. The germline V gene has CDR1 LNHDA and CDR2 SQIVND (reference sequence). Here the CDR3 reads CASSIGQGYRSPLHF. CDR3 in DNA: TGTGCCAGTAGTATAGGACAGGGCTATCGTTCACCCCTCCACTTT.

This chain links TRBV5-4 with TRBJ2-1; 13 bases map to TRBD2. This CDR3 is built from 17 residues. Germline CDR1 SGHNT, CDR2 YYREEE (reference sequence). With V trimmed by 3 bases and J by 4 bases, 7 bases remained unmatched. CDR3 in amino acids: CASSYPGLAGRYNEQFF. The CDR3 DNA follows: TGTGCCAGCAGCTACCCGGGACTAGCGGGAAGGTACAATGAGCAGTTCTTC.

This clone was detected a few times. The chain joins TRBV5-1 to TRBJ1-5; TRBD1 might be the D (6 bases). The V end lost 0 bases, the J end lost 2 bases, and 15 bases lay between the germline ends. From germline, CDR1 is SGHRS and CDR2 YFSETQ. The CDR3 has 17 residues. The CDR3 DNA is TGCGCCAGCAGCTTGGGCCCGCAGGGGAGTGGCAATCAGCCCCAGCATTTT. Translation gives CASSLGPQGSGNQPQHF.

The V and J genes are TRBV24-1 and TRBJ2-3, with TRBD1 matching 10 bases. Germline values: CDR1 KGHDR, CDR2 SFDVKD. The CDR3 has 17 residues. The V and J ends lost 4 bases and 2 bases, in that order; junction bases with no gene match: 8. The CDR3 sequence is CATSDIPGTGATDTQYF. The CDR3 DNA follows: TGTGCCACCAGTGACATCCCCGGGACAGGGGCCACAGATACGCAGTATTTT.

The V and J genes are TRBV6-6 and TRBJ1-1; TRBD1 aligns across 7 bases. From germline, CDR1 is MNHNY and CDR2 SVGAGI (reference sequence). V dropped 6 bases and J dropped 3; count of bases not matched to a gene: 10. The CDR3 contains 15 residues. The CDR3 sequence is CASRSQGSVDTEAFF. CDR3 DNA sequence: TGTGCCAGCAGATCACAGGGGTCGGTAGACACTGAAGCTTTCTTT.

The chain employs TRBV6-5 and TRBJ1-5; no reliable D call. The CDR3 consists of 11 residues. V was trimmed by 8 bases and J by 5 bases, leaving 7 bases between them. The germline gives CDR1 MNHEY, CDR2 SVGAGI. CDR3 sequence (DNA): TGTGCCAGCGGTTCCTATCAGCCCCAGCATTTT. It translates to CASGSYQPQHF.

This clone was seen only once. CDR3 nucleotide sequence: TGTGCCAGCAGGGGATCAACAGCGGGGGGTACGCAGTATTTT. Its translation is CASRGSTAGGTQYF. V gene TRBV2 combines with J gene TRBJ2-3, with 9 positions matching TRBD2. Germline assignment: CDR1 SNHLY and CDR2 FYNNEI. The CDR3 is 14 amino acids. V lost 6 bases and J lost 8; bases outside the gene matches: 9.

This clone was picked up one time. V gene TRBV19 combines with J gene TRBJ1-4; D gene uncertain. The V end was cut by 3 bases, the J end by 10 bases, with 6 bases between. The germline V gene encodes CDR1 LNHDA and CDR2 SQIVND (reference sequence). This CDR3 is built from 11 residues. CDR3 nucleotides: TGTGCCAGTAGTATCTCGGGAAAACTGTTTTTT. This codes for CASSISGKLFF.

The J gene is TRBJ1-6, the V gene TRBV28, with D perhaps matching TRBD1 (6 bases). V was trimmed by 6 bases and J by 8 bases, leaving 17 bases between them. The CDR3 is made up of 15 amino acids. Germline values: CDR1 MDHEN, CDR2 SYDVKM. The CDR3 DNA follows: TGTGCCAGCAGCTCTCGGACAGCTGGCCATTCACCCCTCCACTTT. Protein product: CASSSRTAGHSPLHF.

In DNA form, the CDR3 reads TGTGCCAGCAGCGTAGGGACAGGGTCTGGGGCCAACGTCCTGACTTTC. Encoded protein: CASSVGTGSGANVLTF. The genes are TRBV5-4 and TRBJ2-6; 9 bases are a match to TRBD1. This CDR3 has 16 residues. In germline, CDR1 is SGHNT, CDR2 YYREEE (reference sequence). After removal of 4 bases from V and 1 base from J, the junction contained 3 bases not matched to a gene.

The chain combines TRBV19 with TRBJ1-6; tentatively, D is TRBD1 (6 bases). This CDR3 has 17 amino acids. Germline values: CDR1 LNHDA, CDR2 SQIVND (reference sequence). Trimming stripped 4 bases from V and 7 bases from J, with 20 bases between. The CDR3, as DNA: TGTGCCAGTAGTAGGTCGAGGGGGGGGGACGTCAATTCACCCCTCCACTTT. Translated: CASSRSRGGDVNSPLHF.

This chain connects TRBV5-1 to TRBJ2-4; perhaps TRBD1 as D (6 bases). The CDR3 sequence is 17 residues long. CDR1 and CDR2 from the germline V gene are SGHRS and YFSETQ. V was cut by 0 bases and J by 4 bases, with 17 bases left in between. CDR3 DNA sequence: TGCGCCAGCAGCTTGGACGTGACAGGCACAGCTAAAAACATTCAGTACTTC. This sequence encodes CASSLDVTGTAKNIQYF.

Comments on this clone: Additional DNA sequences in this sample encode the identical CDR3. The gene calls are TRBV12-3 or TRBV12-4 and TRBJ2-2; D is perhaps TRBD1 (5 bases). The ends were cut back, 1 base at V and 6 bases at J, with 6 bases in the middle. The CDR3 is 13 amino acids. The CDR3 loop is CASSLGGPGELFF. The CDR3 DNA is TGTGCCAGCAGTTTAGGGGGCCCCGGGGAGCTGTTTTTT.

The chain combines TRBV12-3 or TRBV12-4 with TRBJ2-7; D might be TRBD1 (5 bases). The CDR3 has 13 residues. V lost 5 bases and J lost 0, with 8 bases in between. The chain's CDR3 is CASSPDSSYEQYF. As DNA, the CDR3 is TGTGCCAGCAGTCCCGACAGCTCCTACGAGCAGTACTTC.

The V call is TRBV7-2, the J call TRBJ2-5; TRBD2 agrees at 8 bases. The CDR3 spans 16 residues. The germline V gene encodes CDR1 SGHTA and CDR2 FQGNSA. Trimming removed 3 bases from V and 4 bases from J; junction bases left unmatched: 10. The CDR3 nucleotides read TGTGCCAGCAGCTTGCGGGCGGGAGGTGGCTCAGAGACCCAGTACTTC. Its translation is CASSLRAGGGSETQYF.

This chain connects TRBV24-1 to TRBJ2-3; D is possibly TRBD1 (5 bases). Looked up from germline, CDR1 is KGHDR and CDR2 is SFDVKD. V was clipped by 3 bases and J by 1 base, with 7 bases between them. The CDR3 is 14 amino acids. DNA of the CDR3: TGTGCCACCAGTGATCCCAGGGGCACAGATACGCAGTATTTT. Protein sequence: CATSDPRGTDTQYF.

The rearrangement links TRBV2 to TRBJ2-5, with 8 nucleotides matching TRBD2. The CDR3 is 14 residues long. CDR1 is SNHLY and CDR2 is FYNNEI in the germline V gene. Unmatched junction bases numbered 14, after V lost 10 bases and J lost 7 bases. This CDR3 is CATRTGGALGTQYF. The DNA of the CDR3 is TGTGCCACCCGGACCGGGGGGGCTCTGGGGACCCAGTACTTC.

This sequence joins TRBV19 and TRBJ2-1, with 15 positions matching TRBD2. The CDR3 has 14 amino acids. Germline values: CDR1 LNHDA, CDR2 SQIVND (reference sequence). Losses at the gene ends were 6 bases for V and 13 bases for J; bases not matched to a gene: 7. As DNA, the CDR3 is TGTGCCAGTAGGCCAGGACTAGCGGGAGGGCTCCAGTTCTTC. Encoded protein: CASRPGLAGGLQFF.

The chain uses TRBV5-4 and TRBJ1-2; D may be TRBD1 (6 bases). V was trimmed by 4 bases and J by 4 bases, leaving 11 bases between them. Germline loops: CDR1 SGHNT, CDR2 YYREEE (reference sequence). The CDR3 is 13 amino acids. The CDR3 loop reads CASSPTGTYGYTF. DNA of the CDR3: TGTGCCAGCAGCCCTACAGGGACCTATGGCTACACCTTC.

The genes are TRBV7-2 and TRBJ2-7, with 11 bases lining up with TRBD2. Germline values: CDR1 SGHTA, CDR2 FQGNSA. V was pared by 5 bases and J by 3 bases, with 0 bases of the junction left unmatched. This CDR3 has 13 amino acids. CDR3 sequence (DNA): TGTGCCAGCAGCACTAGCGGGGGCTACGAGCAGTACTTC. Its protein is CASSTSGGYEQYF. The complete variable domain, with remaining parts taken from reference TRBV7-2 and TRBJ2-7, reads GAGVSQSPSNKVTEKGKDVELRCDPISGHTALYWYRQSLGQGLEFLIYFQGNSAPDKSGLPSDRFSAERTGGSVSTLTIQRTQQEDSAVYLCASSTSGGYEQYFGPGTRLTVT.

This clone appeared once. The chain links TRBV19 to TRBJ2-3, with 8 bases identical to TRBD1. The CDR3 extends over 14 amino acids. CDR1 is LNHDA, CDR2 SQIVND, per germline (reference sequence). The V segment lost 9 bases and the J segment 3 bases; nucleotides outside the gene matches: 8. This CDR3 reads CASAEDRATDTQYF. The DNA for the CDR3 is TGTGCCAGCGCCGAGGACAGGGCAACAGATACGCAGTATTTT.